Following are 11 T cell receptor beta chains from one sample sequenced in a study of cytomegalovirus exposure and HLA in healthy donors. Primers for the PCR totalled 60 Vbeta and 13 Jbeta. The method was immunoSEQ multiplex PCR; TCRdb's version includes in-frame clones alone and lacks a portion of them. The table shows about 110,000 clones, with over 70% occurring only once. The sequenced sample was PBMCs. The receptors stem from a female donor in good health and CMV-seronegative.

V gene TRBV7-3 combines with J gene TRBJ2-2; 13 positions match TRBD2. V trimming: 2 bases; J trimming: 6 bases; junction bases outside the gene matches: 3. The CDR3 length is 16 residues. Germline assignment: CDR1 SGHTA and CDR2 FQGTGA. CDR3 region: CASSLATSGRPGELFF. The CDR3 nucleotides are TGTGCCAGCAGCTTAGCGACTAGCGGGAGGCCCGGGGAGCTGTTTTTT. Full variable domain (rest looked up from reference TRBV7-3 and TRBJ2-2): GAGVSQTPSNKVTEKGKYVELRCDPISGHTALYWYRQSLGQGPEFLIYFQGTGAADDSGLPNDRFFAVRPEGSVSTLKIQRTERGDSAVYLCASSLATSGRPGELFFGEGSRLTVL.

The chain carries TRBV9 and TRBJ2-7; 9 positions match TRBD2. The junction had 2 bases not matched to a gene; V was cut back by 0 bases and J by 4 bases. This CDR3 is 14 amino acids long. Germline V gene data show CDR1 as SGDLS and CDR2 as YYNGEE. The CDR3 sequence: CASSVGLAGYEQYF. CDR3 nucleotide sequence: TGTGCCAGCAGCGTAGGGCTAGCGGGATACGAGCAGTACTTC.

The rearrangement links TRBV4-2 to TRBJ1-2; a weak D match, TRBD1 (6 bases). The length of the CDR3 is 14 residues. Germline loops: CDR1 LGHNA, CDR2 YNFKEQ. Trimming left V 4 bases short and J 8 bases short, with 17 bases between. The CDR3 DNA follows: TGTGCCAGCAGCCCGGGTCAGGGGATGGGAGGCTACACCTTC. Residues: CASSPGQGMGGYTF.

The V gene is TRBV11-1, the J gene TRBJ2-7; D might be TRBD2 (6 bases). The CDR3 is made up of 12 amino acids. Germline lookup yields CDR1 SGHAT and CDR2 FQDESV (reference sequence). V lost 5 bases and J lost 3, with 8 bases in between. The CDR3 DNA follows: TGTGCCAGCAGCCCGGGGGACTACGAGCAGTACTTC. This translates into CASSPGDYEQYF.

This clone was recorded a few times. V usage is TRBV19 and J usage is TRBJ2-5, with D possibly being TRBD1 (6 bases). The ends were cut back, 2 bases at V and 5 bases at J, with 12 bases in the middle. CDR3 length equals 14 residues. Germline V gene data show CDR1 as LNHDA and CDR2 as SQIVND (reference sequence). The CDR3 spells CASSIPQGWETQYF. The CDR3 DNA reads TGTGCCAGTAGTATACCACAGGGCTGGGAGACCCAGTACTTC.

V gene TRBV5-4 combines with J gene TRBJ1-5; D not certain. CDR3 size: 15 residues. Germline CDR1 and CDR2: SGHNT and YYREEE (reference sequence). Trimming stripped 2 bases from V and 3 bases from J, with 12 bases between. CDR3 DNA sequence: TGTGCCAGCAGCTTTCGGGCGGGCATCAATCAGCCCCAGCATTTT. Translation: CASSFRAGINQPQHF.

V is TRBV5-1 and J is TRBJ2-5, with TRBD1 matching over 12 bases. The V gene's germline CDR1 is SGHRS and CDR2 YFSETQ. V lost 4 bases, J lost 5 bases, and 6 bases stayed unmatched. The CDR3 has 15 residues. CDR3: CASSRDRGQGETQYF. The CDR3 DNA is TGCGCCAGCAGCAGGGACAGGGGGCAGGGTGAGACCCAGTACTTC.

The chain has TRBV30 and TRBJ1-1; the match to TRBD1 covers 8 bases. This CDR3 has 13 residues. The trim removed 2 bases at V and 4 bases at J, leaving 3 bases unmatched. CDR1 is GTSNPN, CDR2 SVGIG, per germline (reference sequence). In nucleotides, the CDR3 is TGTGCCTGGAGTCCAGGGGGCCCCACTGAAGCTTTCTTT. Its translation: CAWSPGGPTEAFF.

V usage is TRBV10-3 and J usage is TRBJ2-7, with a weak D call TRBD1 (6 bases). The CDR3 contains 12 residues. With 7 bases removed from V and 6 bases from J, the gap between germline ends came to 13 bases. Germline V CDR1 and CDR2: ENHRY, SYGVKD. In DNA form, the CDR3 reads TGTGCCATCACCGAGACAGGCGGCGAGCAGTACTTC. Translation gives CAITETGGEQYF.

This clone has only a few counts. Here the CDR3 reads CASSSFQGSNEQFF. CDR3 bases: TGTGCCAGCAGTTCCTTCCAGGGGAGCAATGAGCAGTTCTTC. The genes are TRBV28 and TRBJ2-1; D might be TRBD1 (6 bases). The CDR3 extends over 14 amino acids. With 4 bases removed from V and 6 bases from J, the gap between germline ends came to 13 bases. Germline V gene lookup returns CDR1 MDHEN and CDR2 SYDVKM.

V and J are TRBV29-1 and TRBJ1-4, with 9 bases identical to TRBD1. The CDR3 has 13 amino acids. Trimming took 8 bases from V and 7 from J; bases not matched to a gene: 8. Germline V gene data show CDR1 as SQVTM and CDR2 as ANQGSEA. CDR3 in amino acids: CSTLQGAGEKLFF. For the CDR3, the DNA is TGCAGCACCCTACAGGGGGCGGGTGAAAAACTGTTTTTT.